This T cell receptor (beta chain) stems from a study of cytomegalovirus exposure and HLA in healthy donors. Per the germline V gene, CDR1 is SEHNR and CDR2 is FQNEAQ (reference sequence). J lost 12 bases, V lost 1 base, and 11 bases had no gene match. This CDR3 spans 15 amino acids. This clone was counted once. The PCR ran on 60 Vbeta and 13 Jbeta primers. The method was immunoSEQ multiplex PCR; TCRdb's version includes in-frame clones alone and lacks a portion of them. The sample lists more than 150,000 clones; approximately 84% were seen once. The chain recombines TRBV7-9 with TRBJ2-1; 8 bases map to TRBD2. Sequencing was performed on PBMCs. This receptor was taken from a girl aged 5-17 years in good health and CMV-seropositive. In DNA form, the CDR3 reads TGTGCCAGCAGCTTAGGGGGTGGGCTAGCGGGCGCGCAGTTCTTC. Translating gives CASSLGGGLAGAQFF.